These T cell receptor beta chains were read from a single sample in a study of blood T cell repertoires in COVID-19. Here immunoSEQ multiplex PCR was the method, and the copy in TCRdb shows in-frame clones only, minus some. The data show 260,000 or so clones, around four fifths seen once. The sequencing input was peripheral blood. All receptors derive from a man older than 75 with acute or convalescent COVID-19. The CDR3 runs from the conserved cysteine through the conserved F or W. Each record gives: V gene, clone size, D gene, CDR3 length, J gene, CDR3 DNA, CDR3 protein. A D gene is named only where the DNA matches it firmly. Size values are once, few and many counts, or a class for expanded clones, and some rows have none.

V gene: TRBV10-3
clone size: NA
D gene: NA
CDR3 length: 12
J gene: TRBJ2-1
CDR3 DNA: TGTGCCATCAGTGAGTCGAAGGGGCGGCAGTTCTTC
CDR3 protein: CAISESKGRQFF

V gene: TRBV14
clone size: NA
D gene: NA
CDR3 length: 13
J gene: TRBJ2-2
CDR3 DNA: TGTGCCAGCAGCCAGCTAGGAAAGGGGGAGCTGTTTTTT
CDR3 protein: CASSQLGKGELFF

V gene: TRBV5-1
clone size: NA
D gene: TRBD2
CDR3 length: 15
J gene: TRBJ2-3
CDR3 DNA: TGCGCCAGCAGCCCTAGCGGGGCGAGCACAGATACGCAGTATTTT
CDR3 protein: CASSPSGASTDTQYF

V gene: TRBV24-1
clone size: NA
D gene: TRBD1
CDR3 length: 16
J gene: TRBJ1-5
CDR3 DNA: TGTGCCACCAGTGACGGGCAGGGGGCGTTCGGTCAGCCCCAGCATTTT
CDR3 protein: CATSDGQGAFGQPQHF

V gene: TRBV27
clone size: NA
D gene: TRBD2
CDR3 length: 15
J gene: TRBJ2-7
CDR3 DNA: TGTGCCAGCAGGACCGCTAGCGGGAGTGGGTACGAGCAGTACTTC
CDR3 protein: CASRTASGSGYEQYF

V gene: TRBV9
clone size: NA
D gene: TRBD2
CDR3 length: 14
J gene: TRBJ2-2
CDR3 DNA: TGTGCCAGCAGAAAGCGGGAGGTTGACGGGGAGCTGTTTTTT
CDR3 protein: CASRKREVDGELFF

V gene: TRBV5-1
clone size: NA
D gene: TRBD2
CDR3 length: 17
J gene: TRBJ2-7
CDR3 DNA: TGCGCCAGCAGCTTGGTGGCTAGCGGGAGACACACCTACGAGCAGTACTTC
CDR3 protein: CASSLVASGRHTYEQYF

V gene: TRBV11-3
clone size: NA
D gene: TRBD2
CDR3 length: 13
J gene: TRBJ2-1
CDR3 DNA: TGTGCCAGCAGCCAAGGACTAGCAAATGAGCAGTTCTTC
CDR3 protein: CASSQGLANEQFF

V gene: TRBV5-4
clone size: once
D gene: TRBD2
CDR3 length: 16
J gene: TRBJ2-2
CDR3 DNA: TGTGCCAGCAGCCTAGCGGGGGGGCCGGGCACCGGGGAGCTGTTTTTT
CDR3 protein: CASSLAGGPGTGELFF

V gene: TRBV28
clone size: NA
D gene: NA
CDR3 length: 16
J gene: TRBJ1-2
CDR3 DNA: TGTGCCAGCACTGCCCTCCCCGCAGGGATTTTCTATGGCTACACCTTC
CDR3 protein: CASTALPAGIFYGYTF

V gene: TRBV10-3
clone size: few
D gene: NA
CDR3 length: 14
J gene: TRBJ2-7
CDR3 DNA: TGTGCCGTACAGGAAGGGACACTTACCTACGAGCAGTACTTC
CDR3 protein: CAVQEGTLTYEQYF

V gene: TRBV2
clone size: NA
D gene: TRBD2
CDR3 length: 14
J gene: TRBJ2-5
CDR3 DNA: TGTGCCAGCAGCGGGGGACTAGCGGGAGAGACCCAGTACTTC
CDR3 protein: CASSGGLAGETQYF

V gene: TRBV7-9
clone size: NA
D gene: NA
CDR3 length: 15
J gene: TRBJ1-6
CDR3 DNA: TGTGCCACCCGGGCCCCGGGATACGTCGATTCACCCCTCCACTTT
CDR3 protein: CATRAPGYVDSPLHF

V gene: TRBV7-9
clone size: NA
D gene: NA
CDR3 length: 13
J gene: TRBJ1-2
CDR3 DNA: TGTGCCAGCAGCTTAAGCGTTGGCTATGGCTACACCTTC
CDR3 protein: CASSLSVGYGYTF

V gene: TRBV19
clone size: once
D gene: NA
CDR3 length: 14
J gene: TRBJ1-1
CDR3 DNA: TGTGCCAGTAGTTCTCGACAGGCCTTCACTGAAGCTTTCTTT
CDR3 protein: CASSSRQAFTEAFF

V gene: TRBV5-1
clone size: NA
D gene: NA
CDR3 length: 13
J gene: TRBJ1-1
CDR3 DNA: TGCGCCAGCAGCTATCAGTCGAACACTGAAGCTTTCTTT
CDR3 protein: CASSYQSNTEAFF

V gene: TRBV30
clone size: NA
D gene: NA
CDR3 length: 14
J gene: TRBJ2-2
CDR3 DNA: TGTGCCTGGAGCGGAGGTAAAAACACCGGGGAGCTGTTTTTT
CDR3 protein: CAWSGGKNTGELFF

V gene: TRBV5-5
clone size: NA
D gene: TRBD2
CDR3 length: 16
J gene: TRBJ2-3
CDR3 DNA: TGTGCCAGCAGCCCACTAGCGGGAGAAGTAACAGATACGCAGTATTTT
CDR3 protein: CASSPLAGEVTDTQYF

V gene: TRBV29-1
clone size: NA
D gene: NA
CDR3 length: 11
J gene: TRBJ2-7
CDR3 DNA: TGCAGCGGTTCGCGGGGGCGCGAGCAGTACTTC
CDR3 protein: CSGSRGREQYF

V gene: TRBV7-2
clone size: NA
D gene: TRBD1
CDR3 length: 17
J gene: TRBJ2-3
CDR3 DNA: TGTGCCAGCAGCTTAGGTGCTGGACAGGGCGAGCTAGGTACGCAGTATTTT
CDR3 protein: CASSLGAGQGELGTQYF